One sample yielded the 21 T cell receptor beta chains listed below, sequenced in a study of human T cells and chemical hapten exposure. TCRdb re-called the RACE reads with MiXCR, one entry per CDR3 protein. The repertoire holds tens of thousands of distinct CDR3 sequences, with 32% as singletons. Time point defined: patch test 1, 2 weeks after DPC sensitization. The treatment is: therapeutic diphenylcyclopropenone sensitization with weekly scalp DPC. Here the sequenced sample was whole blood, taken in connection with sensitization to the hapten diphenylcyclopropenone (DPC). The receptor set was obtained from a man between 40 and 49 years old with alopecia areata. Some clones in this sample may be carry-over from other donors' samples.

This clonotype has just a few counts. The V gene is TRBV12-3 or TRBV12-4, the J gene TRBJ1-5; D is perhaps TRBD1 (6 bases). Trimming removed 5 bases from V and 6 bases from J, with 17 bases in between. The CDR3 runs to 15 residues. The CDR3 loop is CASSLGGQGSQPQHF. The CDR3 bases are TGTGCCAGCAGTCTGGGGGGGCAGGGAAGTCAGCCCCAGCATTTT.

This chain connects TRBV12-3 or TRBV12-4 to TRBJ2-7, with 8 positions matching TRBD2. The CDR3 extends over 14 amino acids. J was trimmed by 3 bases and V by 6 bases; bases with no gene match: 7. CDR3 sequence: CASSIAGSGYEQYF. DNA for the CDR3: TGTGCCAGCAGCATAGCGGGGAGCGGCTACGAGCAGTACTTC.

The chain recombines TRBV20-1 with TRBJ2-7; D may be TRBD2 (5 bases). CDR3 size: 11 residues. Germline V CDR1 and CDR2: DFQATT, SNEGSKA (reference sequence). V was pared by 3 bases and J by 5 bases, with 8 bases between. Here the CDR3 DNA reads TGCAGTGCTAGGCTAGCTAACGAGCAGTACTTC. Translation: CSARLANEQYF.

V usage is TRBV7-8 and J usage is TRBJ1-2; 7 nucleotides line up with TRBD1. With 3 bases clipped from V and 2 bases from J, the junction kept 3 bases outside the gene matches. Germline loops: CDR1 SGHVS, CDR2 FQNEAQ. The CDR3 has 14 amino acids. The CDR3 DNA reads TGTGCCAGCAGCTTGGTGGGACAGAACTATGGCTACACCTTC. Its translation is CASSLVGQNYGYTF.

This clonotype is a singleton in its sample. The gene calls are TRBV6-5 and TRBJ2-7, with 9 bases aligning to TRBD1. The CDR3 totals 14 residues. V lost 8 bases to trimming and J lost 4 bases; unmatched junction nucleotides: 9. Per germline, CDR1 MNHEY and CDR2 SVGAGI. CDR3 amino acids: CASGPGQGVYEQYF. The CDR3 DNA sequence: TGTGCCAGCGGACCGGGACAGGGAGTATACGAGCAGTACTTC.

This clonotype was found a few times. The chain recombines TRBV7-9 with TRBJ2-1, with TRBD1 identical over 10 bases. CDR3 length: 15 amino acids. Germline CDR1 reads SEHNR; CDR2 reads FQNEAQ (reference sequence). Trimming cost V 4 bases and J 7 bases; bases outside gene matches: 7. CDR3 in amino acids: CASSSGTGVRNEQFF. CDR3 DNA: TGTGCCAGCAGCTCGGGGACAGGGGTTAGGAATGAGCAGTTCTTC.

This clonotype showed up many times. This chain joins TRBV6-1 and TRBJ2-1, with a weak D call TRBD2 (6 bases). Germline CDR1 and CDR2: MNHNS and SASEGT. The CDR3 runs 15 residues. V lost 0 bases and J 1 base, leaving 7 bases between the germline ends. The CDR3 region has the DNA TGTGCCAGCAGTGAAGCGGCGGGGTCCTACAATGAGCAGTTCTTC. This translates into CASSEAAGSYNEQFF.

V is TRBV20-1 and J is TRBJ2-7; D is undetermined. This CDR3 has 13 residues. CDR1 and CDR2 from the germline V gene are DFQATT and SNEGSKA (reference sequence). V lost 1 base, J lost 1 base, and 8 bases lay in between. CDR3 region: CSARGGGSYEQYF. The DNA for the CDR3 is TGCAGTGCTAGAGGCGGCGGTTCCTACGAGCAGTACTTC.

The chain carries TRBV12-3 or TRBV12-4 and TRBJ2-7; TRBD2 aligns across 7 bases. This CDR3 spans 15 amino acids. The trim removed 3 bases at V and 3 bases at J, leaving 8 bases unmatched. The DNA of the CDR3 is TGTGCCAGCAGTTTCTCTTGGAGCGGGGACTACGAGCAGTACTTC. Protein: CASSFSWSGDYEQYF.

The chain joins TRBV2 to TRBJ2-4, with unresolved D. Germline V gene data show CDR1 as SNHLY and CDR2 as FYNNEI. The CDR3 runs 13 residues. V lost 8 bases and J lost 1, with 9 bases in between. CDR3 sequence: CASLTDAKNIQYF. The CDR3 nucleotides are TGTGCCAGCCTGACGGACGCCAAAAACATTCAGTACTTC.

A single count supports this clonotype. The chain recombines TRBV19 with TRBJ2-2; D possibly corresponds to TRBD2 (6 bases). The CDR3 contains 13 residues. Germline loops: CDR1 LNHDA, CDR2 SQIVND (reference sequence). V gave up 10 bases and J gave up 6 bases, with 15 bases separating them. The CDR3 reads CAIHGTRAGELFF. In nucleotides, the CDR3 is TGTGCCATCCACGGGACTCGGGCCGGGGAGCTGTTTTTT.

The V and J genes are TRBV20-1 and TRBJ1-5; TRBD1 is a possible D gene (6 bases). This CDR3 is built from 14 residues. V was cut by 3 bases and J by 0 bases, with 9 bases left in between. Germline V lookup: CDR1 DFQATT, CDR2 SNEGSKA (reference sequence). The CDR3 loop reads CSASRQVSNQPQHF. As DNA, the CDR3 is TGCAGTGCTAGTAGACAGGTTAGCAATCAGCCCCAGCATTTT.

This clonotype came up a few times. The chain links TRBV9 to TRBJ1-1; D uncertain. Germline CDR1 and CDR2: SGDLS and YYNGEE. Trimming pared 0 bases from V and 0 bases from J, leaving 9 bases between. The CDR3 has 15 residues. The CDR3 here is CASSVDGEMNTEAFF. CDR3 coding DNA: TGTGCCAGCAGCGTAGATGGGGAAATGAACACTGAAGCTTTCTTT.

This clonotype was found once. The chain combines TRBV12-3 or TRBV12-4 with TRBJ1-2, with unresolved D. V was clipped by 1 base and J by 5 bases, with 8 bases between them. CDR3 length equals 13 residues. The CDR3 sequence is CASSLGSFYGYTF. CDR3 sequence (DNA): TGTGCCAGCAGTTTAGGGTCTTTTTATGGCTACACCTTC.

The CDR3 nucleotides are TGTGCCAGCAGTTATTTGGGGAACAATGAGCAGTTCTTC. Its protein is CASSYLGNNEQFF. The chain is built from TRBV6-2 or TRBV6-3 and TRBJ2-1; D is unclear. Trimming cost V 3 bases and J 5 bases, with 8 bases left between them. The length of the CDR3 is 13 residues. Per the germline V gene, CDR1 is MNHEY and CDR2 is SVGEGT.

The chain carries TRBV27 and TRBJ2-7, with D maybe TRBD1 (6 bases). Per the germline V gene, CDR1 is MNHEY and CDR2 is SMNVEV (reference sequence). The CDR3 is made up of 14 amino acids. The ends were cut back, 3 bases at V and 3 bases at J, with 12 bases in the middle. The CDR3 DNA reads as TGTGCCAGCAGTTTTTCAGGGGCGGACTACGAGCAGTACTTC. Translating it yields CASSFSGADYEQYF.

This clonotype was recorded a few times. V and J are TRBV24-1 and TRBJ2-2; 7 nucleotides match TRBD1. The CDR3 totals 16 residues. Per germline, CDR1 KGHDR and CDR2 SFDVKD. V dropped 4 bases and J dropped 5; count of bases not matched to a gene: 9. In DNA, the CDR3 is TGTGCCACCAGTGACCGGAGACAGGGAGAAACCGGGGAGCTGTTTTTT. Protein: CATSDRRQGETGELFF.

This clonotype has more than one count but fewer than ten. The chain couples TRBV11-2 to TRBJ2-4; D unresolved. Per the germline V gene, CDR1 is SGHAT and CDR2 is FQNNGV. The CDR3 has 14 amino acids. Trimming stripped 6 bases from V and 4 bases from J, with 13 bases between. CDR3 amino acids: CASSSPGPKNIQYF. The CDR3 DNA follows: TGTGCCAGCAGTTCCCCTGGACCTAAAAACATTCAGTACTTC.

The chain has TRBV5-6 and TRBJ2-3; the match to TRBD2 covers 11 bases. The CDR3 runs 14 residues. V was clipped by 4 bases and J by 10 bases; unmatched bases: 8. Germline lookup yields CDR1 SGHDT and CDR2 YYEEEE. The CDR3 here is CASSPRLAGGAQYF. The CDR3 DNA sequence: TGTGCCAGCAGCCCACGGCTAGCGGGAGGCGCGCAGTATTTT.

This clonotype has just a few counts. The chain carries TRBV7-9 and TRBJ2-6; unclear D gene. Germline values: CDR1 SEHNR, CDR2 FQNEAQ (reference sequence). The CDR3 totals 15 residues. V lost 4 bases and J lost 0, with 7 bases in between. The CDR3 protein is CASSSAVSGANVLTF. In DNA, the CDR3 is TGTGCCAGCAGCTCCGCAGTCTCTGGGGCCAACGTCCTGACTTTC.

This clonotype was detected once. The V gene is TRBV7-9, the J gene TRBJ1-1, with 9 bases that match TRBD1. The germline V gene encodes CDR1 SEHNR and CDR2 FQNEAQ (reference sequence). The J segment lost 1 base and the V segment lost 5 bases, leaving 8 bases of the junction unmatched. The CDR3 is made up of 16 amino acids. The CDR3 DNA reads TGTGCCAGCAGCACGGGACAGGGAGAAAAGAACACTGAAGCTTTCTTT. This codes for CASSTGQGEKNTEAFF. Complete variable domain (other parts from reference TRBV7-9 and TRBJ1-1): DTGVSQNPRHKITKRGQNVTFRCDPISEHNRLYWYRQTLGQGPEFLTYFQNEAQLEKSRLLSDRFSAERPKGSFSTLEIQRTEQGDSAMYLCASSTGQGEKNTEAFFGQGTRLTVV.